A single T cell receptor (beta chain) is shown here with its context. Clones were read by immunoSEQ multiplex PCR, and TCRdb kept only the in-frame ones, dropping some. The sample contains under 200,000 clones, more than 90% of which appear only once. CDR1 KGHSH and CDR2 LQKENI come from the germline V gene. V was clipped by 2 bases and J by 0 bases; unmatched bases: 6. This CDR3 spans 19 amino acids. This entry belongs to a study of blood T cell repertoires in COVID-19. Sequenced: peripheral blood. This clonotype originated in a man in his forties or fifties with acute or convalescent COVID-19. The chain employs TRBV18 and TRBJ2-1; 14 bases are a match to TRBD2. DNA for the CDR3: TGTGCCAGCTCACCATGGACTAGCGGGGGGCGGAGCTCCTACAATGAGCAGTTCTTC. Translating gives CASSPWTSGGRSSYNEQFF.